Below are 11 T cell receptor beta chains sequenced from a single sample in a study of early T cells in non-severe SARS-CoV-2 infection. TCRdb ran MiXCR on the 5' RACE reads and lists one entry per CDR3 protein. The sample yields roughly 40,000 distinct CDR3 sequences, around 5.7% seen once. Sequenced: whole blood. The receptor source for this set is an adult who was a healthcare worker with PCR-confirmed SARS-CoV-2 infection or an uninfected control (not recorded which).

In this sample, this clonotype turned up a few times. The CDR3 DNA sequence: TGTGCCAGCAGCTTAGACAGGAGCAATCAGCCCCAGCATTTT. Translating it yields CASSLDRSNQPQHF. The V gene is TRBV7-8, the J gene TRBJ1-5; tentatively, D is TRBD1 (5 bases). The germline gives CDR1 SGHVS, CDR2 FQNEAQ. V was clipped by 1 base and J by 1 base, with 5 bases between them. The CDR3 loop spans 14 amino acids.

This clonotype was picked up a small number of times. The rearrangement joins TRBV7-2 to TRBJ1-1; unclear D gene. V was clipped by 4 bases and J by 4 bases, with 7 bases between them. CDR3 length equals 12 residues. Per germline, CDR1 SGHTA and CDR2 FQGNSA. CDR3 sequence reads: CASSYRGTEAFF. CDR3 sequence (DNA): TGTGCCAGCAGCTATCGTGGCACTGAAGCTTTCTTT.

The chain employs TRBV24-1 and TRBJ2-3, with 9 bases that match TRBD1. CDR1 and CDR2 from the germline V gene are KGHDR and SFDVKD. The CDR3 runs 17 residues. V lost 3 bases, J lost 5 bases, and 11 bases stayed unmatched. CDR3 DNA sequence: TGTGCCACCAGTGATCAGGGACAGGGCCCTACAGAAGATACGCAGTATTTT. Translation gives CATSDQGQGPTEDTQYF.

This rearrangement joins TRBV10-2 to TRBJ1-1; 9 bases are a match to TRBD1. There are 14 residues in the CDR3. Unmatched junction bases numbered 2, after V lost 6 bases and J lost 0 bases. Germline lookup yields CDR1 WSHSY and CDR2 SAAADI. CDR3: CASRGQGMNTEAFF. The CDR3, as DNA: TGCGCCAGCAGGGGACAGGGAATGAACACTGAAGCTTTCTTT.

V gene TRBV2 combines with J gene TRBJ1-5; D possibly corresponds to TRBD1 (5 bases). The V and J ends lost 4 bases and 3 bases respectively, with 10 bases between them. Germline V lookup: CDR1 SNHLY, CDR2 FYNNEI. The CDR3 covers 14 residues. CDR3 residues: CASSVNRFNQPQHF. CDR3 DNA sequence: TGTGCCAGCAGTGTTAACAGGTTCAATCAGCCCCAGCATTTT.

CDR3 sequence: CASRSLREPLTNYEQYV. CDR3 nucleotide sequence: TGTGCCAGCAGGTCCCTCCGGGAGCCCCTCACCAACTACGAGCAGTACGTC. The chain couples TRBV11-2 to TRBJ2-7; D is possibly TRBD2 (6 bases). CDR1 and CDR2 (germline): SGHAT, FQNNGV. CDR3 length: 17 amino acids. With 6 bases removed from V and 3 bases from J, the gap between germline ends came to 24 bases.

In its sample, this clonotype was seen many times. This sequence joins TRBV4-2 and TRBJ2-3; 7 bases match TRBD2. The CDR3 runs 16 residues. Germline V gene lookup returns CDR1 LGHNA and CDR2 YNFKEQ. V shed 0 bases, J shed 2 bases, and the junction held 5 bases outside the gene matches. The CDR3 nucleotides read TGTGCCAGCAGCCAAGATCTGAGCGGGGTCACAGATACGCAGTATTTT. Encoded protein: CASSQDLSGVTDTQYF.

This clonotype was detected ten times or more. The CDR3 nucleotides read TGTGCCAGCAGTCCCGGGGCTGGTCAGCCCCAGCATTTT. This codes for CASSPGAGQPQHF. J is TRBJ1-5 and V is TRBV12-3 or TRBV12-4; the D gene is possibly TRBD1 (5 bases). The CDR3 is 13 residues long. The V gene lost 5 bases and the J gene lost 6 bases, with 11 bases spanning the gap.

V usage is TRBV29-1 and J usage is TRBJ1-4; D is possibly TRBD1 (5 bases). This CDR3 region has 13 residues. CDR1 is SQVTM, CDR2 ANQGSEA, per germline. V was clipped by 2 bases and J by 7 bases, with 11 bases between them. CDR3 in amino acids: CSVERQGTEKLFF. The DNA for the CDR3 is TGCAGCGTTGAAAGGCAGGGTACTGAAAAACTGTTTTTT.

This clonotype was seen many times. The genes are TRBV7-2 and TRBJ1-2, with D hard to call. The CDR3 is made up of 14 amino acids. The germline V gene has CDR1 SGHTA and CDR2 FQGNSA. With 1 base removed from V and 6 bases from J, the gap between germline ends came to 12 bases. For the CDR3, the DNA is TGTGCCAGCAGCTTAGAAAGATTCTCCCATGGCTACACCTTC. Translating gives CASSLERFSHGYTF.

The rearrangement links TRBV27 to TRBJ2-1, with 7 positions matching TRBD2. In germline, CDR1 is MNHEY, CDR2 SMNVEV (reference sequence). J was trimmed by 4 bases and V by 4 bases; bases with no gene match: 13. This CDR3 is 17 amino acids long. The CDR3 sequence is CASSSTGGSLIYNEQFF. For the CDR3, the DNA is TGTGCCAGCAGTTCCACCGGGGGGTCCCTAATATACAATGAGCAGTTCTTC.